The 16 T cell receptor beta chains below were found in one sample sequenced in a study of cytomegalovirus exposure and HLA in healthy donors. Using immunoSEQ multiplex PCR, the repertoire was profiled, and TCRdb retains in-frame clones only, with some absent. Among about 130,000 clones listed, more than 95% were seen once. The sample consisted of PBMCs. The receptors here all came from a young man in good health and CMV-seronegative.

The DNA for the CDR3 is TGTGCCAGCACCCCAGGGGGCCGGGGCTACACCTTC. Protein: CASTPGGRGYTF. The rearrangement links TRBV28 to TRBJ1-2, with 8 bases lining up with TRBD1. After removal of 7 bases from V and 8 bases from J, the junction contained 6 bases not matched to a gene. The CDR3 extends over 12 amino acids. Germline CDR1 and CDR2: MDHEN and SYDVKM.

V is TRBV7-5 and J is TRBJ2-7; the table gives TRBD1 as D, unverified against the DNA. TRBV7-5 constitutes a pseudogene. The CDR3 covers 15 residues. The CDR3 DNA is TGTGTCAGAAGCTTAGGGGGGCGCGAAACCTACGAGCAGTACTTC. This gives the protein CVRSLGGRETYEQYF.

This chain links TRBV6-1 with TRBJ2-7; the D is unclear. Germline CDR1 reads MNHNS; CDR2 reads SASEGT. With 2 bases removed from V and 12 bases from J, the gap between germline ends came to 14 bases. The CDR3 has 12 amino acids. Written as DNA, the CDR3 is TGTGCCAGCAGTGAACTCGGTGGGCAGCCGTACTTC. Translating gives CASSELGGQPYF.

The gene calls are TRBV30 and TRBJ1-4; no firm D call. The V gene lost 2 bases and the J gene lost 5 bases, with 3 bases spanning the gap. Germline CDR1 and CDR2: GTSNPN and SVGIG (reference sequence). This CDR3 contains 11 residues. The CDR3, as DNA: TGTGCCTGGAGTTTAAATGAAAAACTGTTTTTT. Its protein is CAWSLNEKLFF. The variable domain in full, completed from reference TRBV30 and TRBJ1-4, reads SQTIHQWPATLVQPVGSPLSLECTVEGTSNPNLYWYRQAAGRGLQLLFYSVGIGQISSEVPQNLSASRPQDRQFILSSKKLLLSDSGFYLCAWSLNEKLFFGSGTQLSVL.

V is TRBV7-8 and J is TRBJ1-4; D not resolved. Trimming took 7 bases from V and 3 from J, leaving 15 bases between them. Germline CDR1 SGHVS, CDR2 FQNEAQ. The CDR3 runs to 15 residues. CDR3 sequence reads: CASTPAARANEKLFF. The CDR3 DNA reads TGTGCCAGCACCCCGGCGGCGCGGGCTAATGAAAAACTGTTTTTT.

The CDR3 here is CASGNSGTGYEQYF. CDR3 nucleotide sequence: TGTGCCAGCGGGAACTCCGGGACAGGTTACGAGCAGTACTTC. The chain couples TRBV6-5 to TRBJ2-7, with 8 nucleotides matching TRBD1. Germline V gene sequence: CDR1 MNHEY, CDR2 SVGAGI. The V gene end was trimmed by 8 bases and the J gene end by 4 bases; junction bases not matched to a gene: 10. The CDR3 has 14 amino acids.

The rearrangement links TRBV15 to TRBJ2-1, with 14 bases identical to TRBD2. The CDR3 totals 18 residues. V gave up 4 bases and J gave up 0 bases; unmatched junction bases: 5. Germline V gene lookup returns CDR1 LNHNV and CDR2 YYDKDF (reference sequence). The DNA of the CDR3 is TGTGCCACCAGCAAGGGACTAGCGGGAGAAAGCTCCTACAATGAGCAGTTCTTC. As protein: CATSKGLAGESSYNEQFF.

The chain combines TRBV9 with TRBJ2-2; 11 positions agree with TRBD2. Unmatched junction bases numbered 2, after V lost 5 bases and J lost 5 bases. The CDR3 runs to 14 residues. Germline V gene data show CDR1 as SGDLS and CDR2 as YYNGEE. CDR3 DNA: TGTGCCAGCAGACTAGCGGGAGAAACCGGGGAGCTGTTTTTT. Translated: CASRLAGETGELFF.

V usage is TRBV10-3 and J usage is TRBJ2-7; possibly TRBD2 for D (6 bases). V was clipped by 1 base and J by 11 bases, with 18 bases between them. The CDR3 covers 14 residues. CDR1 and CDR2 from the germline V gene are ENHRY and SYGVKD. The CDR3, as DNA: TGTGCCATCAGTGAGTTCGGTAGCGGAGGAGCGAAGTACTTC. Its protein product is CAISEFGSGGAKYF.

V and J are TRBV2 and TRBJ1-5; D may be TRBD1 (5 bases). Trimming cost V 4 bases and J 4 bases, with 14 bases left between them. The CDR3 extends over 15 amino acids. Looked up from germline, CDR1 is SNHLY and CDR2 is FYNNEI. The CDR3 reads CASSGSRGGNQPQHF. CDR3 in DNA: TGTGCCAGCAGTGGATCCCGGGGGGGGAATCAGCCCCAGCATTTT.

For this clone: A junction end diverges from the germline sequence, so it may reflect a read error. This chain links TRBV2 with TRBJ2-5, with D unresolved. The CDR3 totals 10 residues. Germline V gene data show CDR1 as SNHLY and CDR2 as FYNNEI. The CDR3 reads CASSEETQYF. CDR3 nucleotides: TGTGCCAGCAGCGAAGAGACCCAGTACTTC. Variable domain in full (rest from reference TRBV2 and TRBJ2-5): EPEVTQTPSHQVTQMGQEVILRCVPISNHLYFYWYRQILGQKVEFLVSFYNNEISEKSEIFDDQFSVERPDGSNFTLKIRSTKLEDSAMYFCASSEETQYFGPGTRLLVL.

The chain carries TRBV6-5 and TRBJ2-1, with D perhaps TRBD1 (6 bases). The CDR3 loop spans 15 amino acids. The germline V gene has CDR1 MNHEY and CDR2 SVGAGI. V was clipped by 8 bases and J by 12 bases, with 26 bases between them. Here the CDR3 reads CASGLDRRVRGGQFF. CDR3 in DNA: TGTGCCAGCGGTTTAGACCGTCGGGTACGAGGGGGGCAGTTCTTC.

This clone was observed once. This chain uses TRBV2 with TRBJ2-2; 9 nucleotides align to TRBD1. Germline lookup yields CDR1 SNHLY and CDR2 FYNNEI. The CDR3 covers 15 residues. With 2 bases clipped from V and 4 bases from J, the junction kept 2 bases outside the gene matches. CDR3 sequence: CASSENRGRTGELFF. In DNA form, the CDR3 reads TGTGCCAGCAGTGAAAACAGGGGGCGCACCGGGGAGCTGTTTTTT.

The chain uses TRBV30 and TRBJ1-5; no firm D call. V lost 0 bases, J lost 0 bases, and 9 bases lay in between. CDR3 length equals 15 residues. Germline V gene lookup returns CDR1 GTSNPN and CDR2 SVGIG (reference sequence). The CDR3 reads CAWSVTQYSNQPQHF. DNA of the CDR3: TGTGCCTGGAGTGTCACCCAGTATAGCAATCAGCCCCAGCATTTT.

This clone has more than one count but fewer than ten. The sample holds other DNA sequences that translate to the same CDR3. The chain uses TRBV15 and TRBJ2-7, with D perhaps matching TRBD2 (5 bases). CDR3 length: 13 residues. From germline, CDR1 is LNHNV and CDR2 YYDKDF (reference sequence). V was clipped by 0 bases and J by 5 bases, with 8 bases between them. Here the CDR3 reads CATSRDPGDEQYF. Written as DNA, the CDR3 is TGTGCCACCAGCAGAGATCCCGGGGACGAGCAGTACTTC.

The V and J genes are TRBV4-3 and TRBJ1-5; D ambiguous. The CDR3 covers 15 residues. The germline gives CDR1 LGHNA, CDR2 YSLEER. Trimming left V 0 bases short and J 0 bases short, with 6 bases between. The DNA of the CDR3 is TGCGCCAGCAGCCAAGACCGGTATAGCAATCAGCCCCAGCATTTT. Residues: CASSQDRYSNQPQHF.